Sequencing of this T cell receptor beta chain was carried out in a study of blood T cell repertoires in COVID-19. Across the whole study: Samples representing acute and convalescent COVID-19 were sourced from the United States, Italy and Spain. From T cells, B-cell-depleted T cells, or PBMCs came the material, which was cDNA or gDNA.

Germline V lookup: CDR1 KGHSH, CDR2 LQKENI. V lost 2 bases, J lost 7 bases, and 13 bases stayed unmatched. The CDR3 contains 17 residues. Source study methods: Using reference gene primer amplification, nucleated cell counts were estimated. This table comes from immunoSEQ multiplex PCR, and its TCRdb copy is limited to in-frame clones, with some not included. The V and J calls and clone size are taken from that table; D and trimming were inferred from the DNA. This table has 55,000 to 75,000 clones, about 81% appearing once. J is TRBJ2-1 and V is TRBV18; 8 nucleotides agree with TRBD2. The sequenced sample was peripheral blood. This receptor was identified in a man of 80 years or more with acute or convalescent COVID-19. DNA of the CDR3: TGTGCCAGCTCACCATCGATTCCGGGAGGGCCGGGAAATGAGCAGTTCTTC. Translated: CASSPSIPGGPGNEQFF.